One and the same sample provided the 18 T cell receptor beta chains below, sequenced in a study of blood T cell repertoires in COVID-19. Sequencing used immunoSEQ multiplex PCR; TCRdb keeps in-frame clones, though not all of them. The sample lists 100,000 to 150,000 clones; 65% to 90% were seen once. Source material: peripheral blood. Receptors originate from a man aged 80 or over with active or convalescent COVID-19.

CDR3 in DNA: TGCGCCAGCAGCTTGGGGGCAGGCCAAGAGACCCAGTACTTC. Its protein product is CASSLGAGQETQYF. The V and J genes are TRBV5-1 and TRBJ2-5; D uncertain. The CDR3 has 14 amino acids. Trimming stripped 0 bases from V and 1 base from J, with 7 bases between. In germline, CDR1 is SGHRS, CDR2 YFSETQ.

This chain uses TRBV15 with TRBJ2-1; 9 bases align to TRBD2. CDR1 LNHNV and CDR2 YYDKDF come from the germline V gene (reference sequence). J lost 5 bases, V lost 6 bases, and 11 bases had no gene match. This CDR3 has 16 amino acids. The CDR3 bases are TGTGCCACCAGACCTTCCGGGTCTAGCGGGAACAATGAGCAGTTCTTC. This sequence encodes CATRPSGSSGNNEQFF.

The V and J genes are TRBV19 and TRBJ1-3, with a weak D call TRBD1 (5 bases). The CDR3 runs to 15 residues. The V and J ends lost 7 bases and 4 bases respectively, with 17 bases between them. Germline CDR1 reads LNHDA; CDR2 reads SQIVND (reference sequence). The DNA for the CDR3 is TGTGCCAGTACTGATCGAGCGACAGTAGGAAACACCATATATTTT. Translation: CASTDRATVGNTIYF.

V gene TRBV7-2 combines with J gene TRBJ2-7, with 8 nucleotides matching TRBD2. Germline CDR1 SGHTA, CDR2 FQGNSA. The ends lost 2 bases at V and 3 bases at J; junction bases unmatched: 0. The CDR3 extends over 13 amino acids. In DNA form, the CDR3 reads TGTGCCAGCAGCTTAACTAGCGGCTACGAGCAGTACTTC. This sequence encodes CASSLTSGYEQYF.

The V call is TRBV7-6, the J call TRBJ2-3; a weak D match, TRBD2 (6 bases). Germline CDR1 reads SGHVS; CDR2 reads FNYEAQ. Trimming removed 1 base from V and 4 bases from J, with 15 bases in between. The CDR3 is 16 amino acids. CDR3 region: CASSLGGLALPDTQYF. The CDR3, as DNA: TGTGCCAGCAGCTTAGGAGGTCTAGCGTTGCCAGATACGCAGTATTTT.

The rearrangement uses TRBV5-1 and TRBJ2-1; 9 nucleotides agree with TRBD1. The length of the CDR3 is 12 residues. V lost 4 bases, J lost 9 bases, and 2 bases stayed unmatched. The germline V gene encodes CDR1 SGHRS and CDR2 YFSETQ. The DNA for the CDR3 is TGCGCCAGCAGCGTGGACAGGGGTGAGCAGTTCTTC. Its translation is CASSVDRGEQFF. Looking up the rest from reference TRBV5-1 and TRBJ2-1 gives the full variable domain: KAGVTQTPRYLIKTRGQQVTLSCSPISGHRSVSWYQQTPGQGLQFLFEYFSETQRNKGNFPGRFSGRQFSNSRSEMNVSTLELGDSALYLCASSVDRGEQFFGPGTRLTVL.

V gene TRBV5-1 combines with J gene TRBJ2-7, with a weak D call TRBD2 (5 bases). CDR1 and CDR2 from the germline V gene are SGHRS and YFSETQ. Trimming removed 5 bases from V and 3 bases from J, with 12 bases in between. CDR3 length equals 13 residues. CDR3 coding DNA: TGCGCCAGCAGGCGGGCTAACGACTACGAGCAGTACTTC. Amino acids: CASRRANDYEQYF. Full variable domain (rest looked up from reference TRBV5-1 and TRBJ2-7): KAGVTQTPRYLIKTRGQQVTLSCSPISGHRSVSWYQQTPGQGLQFLFEYFSETQRNKGNFPGRFSGRQFSNSRSEMNVSTLELGDSALYLCASRRANDYEQYFGPGTRLTVT.

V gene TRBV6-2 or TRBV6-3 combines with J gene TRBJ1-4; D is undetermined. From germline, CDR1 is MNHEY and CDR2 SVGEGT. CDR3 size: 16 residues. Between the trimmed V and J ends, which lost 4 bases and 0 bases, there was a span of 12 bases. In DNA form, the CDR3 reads TGTGCCAGCAGTTCCTTTGAGGCAGCAACTAATGAAAAACTGTTTTTT. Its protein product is CASSSFEAATNEKLFF.

The CDR3 nucleotides read TGTGCCAGCAGCCCGGACAGGGCCTCCTATGGCTACACCTTC. Translation: CASSPDRASYGYTF. The V and J genes are TRBV7-3 and TRBJ1-2; 8 bases are shared with TRBD1. V trimming: 5 bases; J trimming: 4 bases; junction bases outside the gene matches: 6. The CDR3 is 14 amino acids. The V gene's germline CDR1 is SGHTA and CDR2 FQGTGA.

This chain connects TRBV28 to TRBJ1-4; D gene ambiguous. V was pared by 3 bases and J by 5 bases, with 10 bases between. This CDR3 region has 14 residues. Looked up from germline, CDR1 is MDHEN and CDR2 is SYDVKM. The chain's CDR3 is CASSFTQVNEKLFF. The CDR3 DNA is TGTGCCAGCAGTTTCACGCAGGTCAATGAAAAACTGTTTTTT.

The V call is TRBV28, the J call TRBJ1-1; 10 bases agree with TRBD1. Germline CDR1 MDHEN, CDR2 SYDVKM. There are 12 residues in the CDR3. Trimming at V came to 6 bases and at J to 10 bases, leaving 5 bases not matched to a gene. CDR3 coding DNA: TGTGCCAGCAGCTTGGACAGGGGGAGAGCTTTCTTT. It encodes CASSLDRGRAFF.

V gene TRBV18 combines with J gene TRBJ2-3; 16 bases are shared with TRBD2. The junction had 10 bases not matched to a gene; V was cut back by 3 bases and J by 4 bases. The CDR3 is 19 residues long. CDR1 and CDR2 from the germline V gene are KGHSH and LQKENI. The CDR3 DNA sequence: TGTGCCAGCTCACCGTTACCGGGACTAGCGGGAGGGAGTGCAGATACGCAGTATTTT. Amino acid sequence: CASSPLPGLAGGSADTQYF.

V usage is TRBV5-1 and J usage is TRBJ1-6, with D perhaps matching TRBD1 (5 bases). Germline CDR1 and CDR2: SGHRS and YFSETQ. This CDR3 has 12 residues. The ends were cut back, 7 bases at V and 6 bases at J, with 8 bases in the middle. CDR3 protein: CASARGNSPLHF. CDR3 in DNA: TGCGCCAGCGCAAGGGGTAATTCACCCCTCCACTTT.

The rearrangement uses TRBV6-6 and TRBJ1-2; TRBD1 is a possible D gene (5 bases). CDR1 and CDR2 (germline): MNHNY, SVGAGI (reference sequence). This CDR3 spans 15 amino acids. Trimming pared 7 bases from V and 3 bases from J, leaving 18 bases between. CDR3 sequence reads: CASTRRDLGDYGYTF. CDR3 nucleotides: TGTGCCAGCACCAGGCGGGACTTAGGAGACTATGGCTACACCTTC.

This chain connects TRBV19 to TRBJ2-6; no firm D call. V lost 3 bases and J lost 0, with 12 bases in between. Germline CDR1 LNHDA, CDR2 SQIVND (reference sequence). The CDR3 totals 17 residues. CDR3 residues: CASSIYSQSSGANVLTF. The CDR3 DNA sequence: TGTGCCAGTAGTATTTACAGTCAGAGCTCTGGGGCCAACGTCCTGACTTTC.

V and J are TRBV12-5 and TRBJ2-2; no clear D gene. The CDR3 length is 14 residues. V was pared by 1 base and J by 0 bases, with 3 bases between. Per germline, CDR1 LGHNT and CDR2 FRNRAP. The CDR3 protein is CASGLAPNTGELFF. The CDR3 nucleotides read TGTGCTAGTGGTTTGGCTCCGAACACCGGGGAGCTGTTTTTT.

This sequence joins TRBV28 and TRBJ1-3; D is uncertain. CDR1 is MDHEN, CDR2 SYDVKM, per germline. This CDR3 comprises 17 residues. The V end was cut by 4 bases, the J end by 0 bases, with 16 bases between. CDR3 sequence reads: CASSSPSYVLSGNTIYF. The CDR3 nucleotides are TGTGCCAGCAGTTCCCCAAGTTACGTACTCTCTGGAAACACCATATATTTT.

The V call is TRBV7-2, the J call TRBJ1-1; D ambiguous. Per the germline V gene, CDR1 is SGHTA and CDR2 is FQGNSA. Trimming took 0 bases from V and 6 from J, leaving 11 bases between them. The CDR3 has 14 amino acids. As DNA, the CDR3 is TGTGCCAGCAGCTTAGCCGGGCAGGACTCTGAAGCTTTCTTT. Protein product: CASSLAGQDSEAFF.